The 28 T cell receptor beta chains below were found in one sample sequenced in a study of cytomegalovirus exposure and HLA in healthy donors. The PCR used 60 Vbeta and 13 Jbeta primers. The assay was immunoSEQ multiplex PCR, and TCRdb's table has in-frame clones only and misses some. The data contain some 220,000 clones, around four fifths of them singletons. The sequenced sample was PBMCs. The receptors stem from a middle-aged woman in good health and CMV-seronegative.

This chain connects TRBV18 to TRBJ1-1; no definite D call. Germline V gene sequence: CDR1 KGHSH, CDR2 LQKENI. The CDR3 is 13 residues long. Trimming removed 4 bases from V and 5 bases from J, with 11 bases in between. CDR3 residues: CASSRTTGTEAFF. The CDR3 coding sequence is TGTGCCAGCTCACGAACGACCGGGACTGAAGCTTTCTTT. Based on the CDR3 plus reference TRBV18 and TRBJ1-1, the full variable domain is NAGVMQNPRHLVRRRGQEARLRCSPMKGHSHVYWYRQLPEEGLKFMVYLQKENIIDESGMPKERFSAEFPKEGPSILRIQQVVRGDSAAYFCASSRTTGTEAFFGQGTRLTVV.

The rearrangement uses TRBV6-6 and TRBJ1-2, with 7 bases that match TRBD1. CDR1 is MNHNY and CDR2 is SVGAGI in the germline V gene (reference sequence). Losses at the gene ends were 9 bases for V and 2 bases for J; bases not matched to a gene: 12. This CDR3 has 15 amino acids. CDR3: CASIINRGQNYGYTF. In DNA form, the CDR3 reads TGTGCCAGTATCATCAACAGGGGCCAGAACTATGGCTACACCTTC.

The chain recombines TRBV11-3 with TRBJ2-7; D is ambiguous. There are 14 residues in the CDR3. V shed 0 bases and J shed 0 bases, with 6 bases lying between them. Germline-derived CDR1 and CDR2 are SGHNT and YENEEA. The CDR3 DNA sequence: TGTGCCAGCAGCTTAGATTCAGGCTCCTACGAGCAGTACTTC. This translates into CASSLDSGSYEQYF.

The J gene is TRBJ2-5, the V gene TRBV7-3; D remains unclear. From germline, CDR1 is SGHTA and CDR2 FQGTGA. The CDR3 has 13 amino acids. The V end was cut by 2 bases, the J end by 3 bases, with 7 bases between. CDR3 nucleotides: TGTGCCAGCAGCTTATGGGCAGAAGAGACCCAGTACTTC. Protein: CASSLWAEETQYF.

The genes are TRBV13 and TRBJ2-5, with TRBD1 matching over 9 bases. TRBJ2-7 explains the end of the DNA better; the J call may be wrong. The V gene's germline CDR1 is PRHDT and CDR2 FYEKMQ (reference sequence). The CDR3 sequence is 17 residues long. The CDR3: CASSTTGQGGTSYEQYF. DNA for the CDR3: TGTGCCAGCAGCACTACGGGACAGGGTGGGACCTCTTACGAGCAGTACTTC.

This sequence joins TRBV7-2 and TRBJ2-2, with a tentative D call TRBD2 (7 bases). The germline V gene has CDR1 SGHTA and CDR2 FQGNSA. Between the trimmed V and J ends, which lost 1 base and 5 bases, there was a span of 14 bases. This CDR3 is 16 amino acids long. As DNA, the CDR3 is TGTGCCAGCAGCTTAGTGCGGGGGCATTGGACCGGGGAGCTGTTTTTT. Its protein is CASSLVRGHWTGELFF. The full variable domain, with the rest looked up from reference TRBV7-2 and TRBJ2-2, is GAGVSQSPSNKVTEKGKDVELRCDPISGHTALYWYRQSLGQGLEFLIYFQGNSAPDKSGLPSDRFSAERTGGSVSTLTIQRTQQEDSAVYLCASSLVRGHWTGELFFGEGSRLTVL.

The chain couples TRBV5-4 to TRBJ1-4; no reliable D call. The V end lost 1 base, the J end lost 0 bases, and 7 bases lay between the germline ends. The CDR3 spans 15 residues. Germline V gene lookup returns CDR1 SGHNT and CDR2 YYREEE (reference sequence). This CDR3 is CASSLKSTTNEKLFF. As DNA, the CDR3 is TGTGCCAGCAGCTTGAAGTCTACAACTAATGAAAAACTGTTTTTT.

The chain uses TRBV7-8 and TRBJ2-7; D possibly corresponds to TRBD2 (5 bases). Per the germline V gene, CDR1 is SGHVS and CDR2 is FQNEAQ. Trimming pared 5 bases from V and 0 bases from J, leaving 8 bases between. The CDR3 is 13 residues long. The CDR3 loop is CASSTGISYEQYF. CDR3 nucleotide sequence: TGTGCCAGCAGCACGGGAATCTCCTACGAGCAGTACTTC.

There are a few counts of this clone. J is TRBJ2-7 and V is TRBV5-1, with 11 bases matching TRBD1. The V gene's germline CDR1 is SGHRS and CDR2 YFSETQ. With V trimmed by 3 bases and J by 2 bases, 1 base remained unmatched. The CDR3 runs to 14 residues. This CDR3 reads CASSSGQGAYEQYF. DNA for the CDR3: TGCGCCAGCAGCTCGGGACAGGGGGCCTACGAGCAGTACTTC.

Note on this clone: Other DNA sequences within the sample encode an identical CDR3. V usage is TRBV18 and J usage is TRBJ1-1, with TRBD1 matching over 8 bases. Germline trimming cut 6 bases from V and 4 bases from J; bases unmatched to any gene: 7. Germline V lookup: CDR1 KGHSH, CDR2 LQKENI. The CDR3 covers 14 residues. CDR3 DNA: TGTGCCAGCTCCCCAGACAGGGGAAGCACTGAAGCTTTCTTT. Its protein is CASSPDRGSTEAFF.

The chain uses TRBV6-1 and TRBJ1-1; D may be TRBD1 (5 bases). V shed 6 bases and J shed 5 bases, with 13 bases lying between them. The germline V gene encodes CDR1 MNHNS and CDR2 SASEGT. This CDR3 is 13 amino acids long. The CDR3, as DNA: TGTGCCAGCAGCGGGGGTGGGGTGACTGAAGCTTTCTTT. This translates into CASSGGGVTEAFF.

V usage is TRBV23-1 and J usage is TRBJ1-2, with 7 bases that match TRBD1. TRBV23-1 belongs to the ORF category, with a function that is uncertain. V was clipped by 9 bases and J by 1 base; unmatched bases: 8. There are 14 residues in the CDR3. CDR3 in DNA: TGCGCCAGTCGAAGACAGGGACATAACTATGGCTACACCTTC. It encodes CASRRQGHNYGYTF.

The chain couples TRBV10-3 to TRBJ1-5; 7 positions agree with TRBD1. The CDR3 loop spans 16 amino acids. The germline gives CDR1 ENHRY, CDR2 SYGVKD. The V gene end was trimmed by 0 bases and the J gene end by 5 bases; junction bases not matched to a gene: 7. The CDR3 region has the DNA TGTGCCATCAGTGAGTCGCCTGCAGGGGGAGATCAGCCCCAGCATTTT. Translating it yields CAISESPAGGDQPQHF.

Comment on this clone: One end of the junction fails to match germline, which may point to a read error. The chain links TRBV7-7 to TRBJ2-1; D may be TRBD1 (6 bases). CDR3 size: 13 residues. From germline, CDR1 is SSHAT and CDR2 FNYEAQ (reference sequence). Here the CDR3 reads CASSPNRDDEQFF. The CDR3 region has the DNA TGTGCTAGCAGCCCTAACAGGGACGACGAGCAGTTCTTC.

The genes are TRBV6-6 and TRBJ2-7; TRBD1 matches at 8 bases. CDR1 and CDR2 (germline): MNHNY, SVGAGI (reference sequence). The CDR3 has 16 amino acids. J lost 4 bases, V lost 5 bases, and 13 bases had no gene match. The CDR3 sequence: CASSAPGAGGLYEQYF. The CDR3 DNA reads TGTGCCAGCAGTGCCCCCGGGGCAGGGGGCCTATACGAGCAGTACTTC.

The chain employs TRBV27 and TRBJ2-7; 9 bases align to TRBD2. The CDR3 extends over 18 amino acids. Losses at the gene ends were 5 bases for V and 3 bases for J; bases not matched to a gene: 17. From germline, CDR1 is MNHEY and CDR2 SMNVEV (reference sequence). CDR3 DNA sequence: TGTGCCAGCAGTCACCAGGGGGATGGCGGGGGGGCCTTCTACGAGCAGTACTTC. Translation gives CASSHQGDGGGAFYEQYF.

The chain has TRBV5-1 and TRBJ1-2; D uncertain. V was cut by 4 bases and J by 7 bases, with 17 bases left in between. The germline V gene has CDR1 SGHRS and CDR2 YFSETQ. The CDR3 covers 14 residues. In DNA form, the CDR3 reads TGCGCCAGCAGCCGCATAGACACCCATAGTGGCTACACCTTC. It yields the protein CASSRIDTHSGYTF.

The chain uses TRBV4-3 and TRBJ1-1, with a weak D call TRBD1 (5 bases). The CDR3 spans 17 residues. The ends were cut back, 4 bases at V and 2 bases at J, with 20 bases in the middle. Germline V lookup: CDR1 LGHNA, CDR2 YSLEER. CDR3 coding DNA: TGCGCCAGCAGCCCTACTGCCCTGGGGCCGAGAAACACTGAAGCTTTCTTT. It specifies CASSPTALGPRNTEAFF.

This clone was detected only a few times. V is TRBV5-4 and J is TRBJ2-7, with a possible D match to TRBD1 (5 bases). The CDR3 has 14 amino acids. The V gene's germline CDR1 is SGHNT and CDR2 YYREEE (reference sequence). V shed 4 bases and J shed 3 bases, with 14 bases lying between them. The CDR3 protein is CASSLGPQGYEQYF. CDR3 sequence (DNA): TGTGCCAGCAGCCTCGGGCCCCAGGGCTACGAGCAGTACTTC. Supplemented by reference TRBV5-4 and TRBJ2-7, the full variable domain reads ETGVTQSPTHLIKTRGQQVTLRCSSQSGHNTVSWYQQALGQGPQFIFQYYREEENGRGNFPPRFSGLQFPNYSSELNVNALELDDSALYLCASSLGPQGYEQYFGPGTRLTVT.

The V gene is TRBV10-2, the J gene TRBJ1-5; D unresolved. Trimming left V 4 bases short and J 2 bases short, with 9 bases between. The CDR3 spans 14 residues. The germline V gene has CDR1 WSHSY and CDR2 SAAADI. The CDR3 loop is CASSASEGNQPQHF. The CDR3 region has the DNA TGCGCCAGCAGTGCCAGCGAGGGCAATCAGCCCCAGCATTTT.

The CDR3 nucleotides read TGTGCCAGCAGTGTGTGGACAGGGGGTTCCGCAGATACGCAGTATTTT. It translates to CASSVWTGGSADTQYF. This sequence joins TRBV6-1 and TRBJ2-3, with 10 bases identical to TRBD1. The CDR3 is 16 amino acids. Germline loops: CDR1 MNHNS, CDR2 SASEGT. J gave up 4 bases and V 4 bases, and 8 bases lay outside the gene matches.

The chain employs TRBV7-3 and TRBJ1-1; 8 bases map to TRBD1. The CDR3 totals 14 residues. Unmatched junction bases numbered 4, after V lost 3 bases and J lost 4 bases. CDR1 is SGHTA, CDR2 FQGTGA, per germline. CDR3 loop: CASSLTTGGTEAFF. Written as DNA, the CDR3 is TGTGCCAGCAGCTTGACTACAGGGGGCACTGAAGCTTTCTTT. Looking up the rest from reference TRBV7-3 and TRBJ1-1 gives the full variable domain: GAGVSQTPSNKVTEKGKYVELRCDPISGHTALYWYRQSLGQGPEFLIYFQGTGAADDSGLPNDRFFAVRPEGSVSTLKIQRTERGDSAVYLCASSLTTGGTEAFFGQGTRLTVV.

The chain couples TRBV4-1 to TRBJ2-7; a possible D gene is TRBD2 (5 bases). Germline values: CDR1 MGHRA, CDR2 YSYEKL. This CDR3 region has 17 residues. Trimming stripped 0 bases from V and 2 bases from J, with 17 bases between. CDR3 residues: CASSQDSRGSLPYEQYF. The CDR3 DNA follows: TGCGCCAGCAGCCAAGATAGTCGGGGTTCATTGCCCTACGAGCAGTACTTC.

This sequence joins TRBV30 and TRBJ1-2, with 7 bases fitting TRBD1. V dropped 0 bases and J dropped 8; count of bases not matched to a gene: 6. The CDR3 has 13 amino acids. The germline CDR1 and CDR2 sequences are GTSNPN and SVGIG (reference sequence). The CDR3: CAWSVLDRTGYTF. CDR3 nucleotides: TGTGCCTGGAGTGTACTGGACAGGACAGGCTACACCTTC.

The chain links TRBV7-6 to TRBJ2-5; 7 bases are shared with TRBD1. The V gene end was trimmed by 1 base and the J gene end by 2 bases; junction bases not matched to a gene: 7. The V gene's germline CDR1 is SGHVS and CDR2 FNYEAQ. This CDR3 has 16 amino acids. The CDR3 loop is CASSLESRDSQETQYF. The CDR3 region has the DNA TGTGCCAGCAGCTTAGAAAGCCGGGACAGTCAAGAGACCCAGTACTTC.

This clone has more than one count but fewer than ten. This chain joins TRBV28 and TRBJ2-3; a possible D gene is TRBD2 (5 bases). The CDR3 has 11 residues. Germline V gene lookup returns CDR1 MDHEN and CDR2 SYDVKM. V was pared by 6 bases and J by 6 bases, with 7 bases between. The CDR3 here is CASRLEDTQYF. For the CDR3, the DNA is TGTGCCAGCAGACTAGAGGATACGCAGTATTTT.

This sequence joins TRBV10-3 and TRBJ2-7, with 8 bases identical to TRBD1. CDR3 size: 15 residues. With 4 bases clipped from V and 0 bases from J, the junction kept 5 bases outside the gene matches. Germline V lookup: CDR1 ENHRY, CDR2 SYGVKD. In DNA form, the CDR3 reads TGTGCCATCAGTGGGGGACAGGTGAGCTCCTACGAGCAGTACTTC. Protein: CAISGGQVSSYEQYF.

The V and J genes are TRBV7-2 and TRBJ1-5; no clear D gene. V was cut by 7 bases and J by 7 bases, with 14 bases left in between. This CDR3 region has 13 residues. The germline gives CDR1 SGHTA, CDR2 FQGNSA. Here the CDR3 DNA reads TGTGCCAGCACCGCCGGGATTGCACAGCCCCAGCATTTT. This gives the protein CASTAGIAQPQHF.